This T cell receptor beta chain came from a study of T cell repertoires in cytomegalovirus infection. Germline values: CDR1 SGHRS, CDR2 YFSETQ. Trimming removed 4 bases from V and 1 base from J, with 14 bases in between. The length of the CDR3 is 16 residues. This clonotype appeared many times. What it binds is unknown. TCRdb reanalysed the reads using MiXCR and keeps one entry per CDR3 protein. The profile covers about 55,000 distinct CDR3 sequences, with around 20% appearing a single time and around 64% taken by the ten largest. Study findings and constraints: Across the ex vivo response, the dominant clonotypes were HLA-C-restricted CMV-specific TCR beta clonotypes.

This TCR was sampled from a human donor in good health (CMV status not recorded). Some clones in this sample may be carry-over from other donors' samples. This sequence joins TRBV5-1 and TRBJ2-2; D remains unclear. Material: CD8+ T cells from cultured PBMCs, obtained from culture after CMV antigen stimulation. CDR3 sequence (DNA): TGCGCCAGCAGCCCATACCGGACGGGGAACACCGGGGAGCTGTTTTTT. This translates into CASSPYRTGNTGELFF. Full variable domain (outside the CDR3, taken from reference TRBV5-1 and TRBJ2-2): KAGVTQTPRYLIKTRGQQVTLSCSPISGHRSVSWYQQTPGQGLQFLFEYFSETQRNKGNFPGRFSGRQFSNSRSEMNVSTLELGDSALYLCASSPYRTGNTGELFFGEGSRLTVL.